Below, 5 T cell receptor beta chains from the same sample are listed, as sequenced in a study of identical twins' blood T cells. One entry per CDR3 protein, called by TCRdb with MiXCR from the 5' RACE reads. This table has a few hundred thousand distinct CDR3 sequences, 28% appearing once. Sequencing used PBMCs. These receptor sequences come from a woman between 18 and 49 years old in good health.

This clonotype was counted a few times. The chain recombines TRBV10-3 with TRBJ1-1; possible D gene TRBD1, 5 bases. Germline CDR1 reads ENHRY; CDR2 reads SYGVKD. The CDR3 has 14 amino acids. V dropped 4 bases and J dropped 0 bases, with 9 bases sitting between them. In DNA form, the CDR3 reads TGTGCCATCAGTGTTGACAGATTGAACACTGAAGCTTTCTTT. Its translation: CAISVDRLNTEAFF.

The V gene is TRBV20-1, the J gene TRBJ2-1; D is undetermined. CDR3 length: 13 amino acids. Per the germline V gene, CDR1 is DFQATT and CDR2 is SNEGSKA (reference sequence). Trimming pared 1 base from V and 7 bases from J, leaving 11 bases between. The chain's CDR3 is CSARGTIENEQFF. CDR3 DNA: TGCAGTGCTAGAGGGACGATTGAAAATGAGCAGTTCTTC.

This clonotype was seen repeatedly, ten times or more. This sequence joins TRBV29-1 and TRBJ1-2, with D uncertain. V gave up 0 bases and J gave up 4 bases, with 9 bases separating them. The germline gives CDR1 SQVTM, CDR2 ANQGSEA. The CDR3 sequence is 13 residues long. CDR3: CSVEEGLSYGYTF. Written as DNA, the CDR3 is TGCAGCGTTGAAGAGGGTTTGAGCTATGGCTACACCTTC. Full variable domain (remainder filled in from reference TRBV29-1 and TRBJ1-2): SAVISQKPSRDICQRGTSLTIQCQVDSQVTMMFWYRQQPGQSLTLIATANQGSEATYESGFVIDKFPISRPNLTFSTLTVSNMSPEDSSIYLCSVEEGLSYGYTFGSGTRLTVV.

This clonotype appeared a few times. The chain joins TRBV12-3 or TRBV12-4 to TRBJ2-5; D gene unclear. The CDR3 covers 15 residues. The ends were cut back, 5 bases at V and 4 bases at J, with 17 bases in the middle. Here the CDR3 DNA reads TGTGCCAGCAGTACCCAGGCCCGGGTATCAGAGACCCAGTACTTC. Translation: CASSTQARVSETQYF.

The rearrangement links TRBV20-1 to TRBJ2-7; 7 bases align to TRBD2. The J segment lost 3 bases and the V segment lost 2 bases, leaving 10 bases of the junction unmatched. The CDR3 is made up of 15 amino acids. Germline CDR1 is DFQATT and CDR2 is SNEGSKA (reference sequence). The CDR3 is CSARKYGRADYEQYF. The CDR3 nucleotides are TGCAGTGCTAGAAAGTATGGGAGGGCCGACTACGAGCAGTACTTC.